These T cell receptor beta chains were read from a single sample in a study of yellow fever vaccine responses in identical twins. TCRdb ran MiXCR on the RT-PCR reads and lists one entry per CDR3 protein. The repertoire holds 9,900 or so distinct CDR3 sequences, around 78% seen once, with approximately 2% in the top ten. The sequencing used T cells from blood (PBMCs), unsorted or a sorted subset (not recorded which), collected before or after yellow fever vaccination (not recorded which). The origin of the receptors is a young woman who received the yellow fever vaccine. CDR3s leave out the opening cysteine and the closing phenylalanine or tryptophan. Each record gives: CDR3 length, V gene, CDR3 protein.

>13|TRBV11-2
ASSNRQASGNTIY
>14|TRBV7-2
ASSLAPPATNEKLF
>13|TRBV11-1
ASTLPREGTDTQY
>8|TRBV2
ASSGLRGF
>12|TRBV2
ASITGGNNEKLF
>11|TRBV29-1
SVEIREAYGYT
>13|TRBV7-6
ASSLSPGLFNEQF
>11|TRBV4-1
ASSHDSTDTQY
>14|TRBV6-5
ASSYSKPGTYNEQF
>14|TRBV28
ASSLLGTGVVNEQF
>8|TRBV29-1
SVQWEEAF
>13|TRBV4-1
ASSLGTWGNQPQH
>13|TRBV7-8
ASVNVGGPNQPQH
>11|TRBV29-1
SWTWGTTDTQY
>10|TRBV29-1
SVAQDRGEAF
>12|TRBV20-1
SARAGAGGNIQY
>12|TRBV11-1
ASSHPGQHDEQY
>14|TRBV10-3
AISESNRVMNTEAF
>11|TRBV10-1
ASSEAQERTLH
>11|TRBV10-1
ASSRQVKETQY
>13|TRBV9
ASTVGGALNTEAF
>11|TRBV3-1
ASSPGQYTEAF
>11|TRBV11-3
ASSHREVGQAF
>14|TRBV11-1
ASSLVGAGNTDTQY
>14|TRBV7-7
ASSLYSRRVGETQY
>11|TRBV18
ASSLDAYNEQF
>14|TRBV6-1
ASSAPAGQGPHEQY
>12|TRBV28
ASILDRGRNEQF
>10|TRBV28
AISRGQRTQF
>14|TRBV7-6
ASSPGLAGETYEQY
>13|TRBV13
ASSGVTGTGETQY
>14|TRBV6-1
ASQEQGYLFTDTQY
>11|TRBV6-1
ASSPFGGTEAF
>11|TRBV20-1
SASGTDRYGYT
>12|TRBV7-6
ASSSTTGPYEQY
>13|TRBV7-6
ASSLGGGFTDTQY
>14|TRBV7-2
ASSLASQRGSYEQY
>13|TRBV3-1
ASSQTGQLNTEAF
>13|TRBV4-1
ASSVGQTSNQPQH
>13|TRBV18
ASSPWQVAYNEQF
>13|TRBV30
AWKDPKGRRQPQH
>15|TRBV19
ASKGGGTGRSYNEQF
>12|TRBV4-2
ASSHFGDTGELF
>12|TRBV6-1
ASRRDTGANVLT
>12|TRBV10-3
ATQGGNSNQPQH
>9|TRBV18
ASSPDTRYT
>15|TRBV19
ASSVGQGASYNSPLH
>13|TRBV5-1
ASSLDAVSTDTQY
>11|TRBV20-1
SAVAGTTDTQY
>13|TRBV6-5
ASSYQGRVWDTQY
>13|TRBV4-1
ASSQVQLLGQPQH
>13|TRBV19
ASSLQGVGFYEQY